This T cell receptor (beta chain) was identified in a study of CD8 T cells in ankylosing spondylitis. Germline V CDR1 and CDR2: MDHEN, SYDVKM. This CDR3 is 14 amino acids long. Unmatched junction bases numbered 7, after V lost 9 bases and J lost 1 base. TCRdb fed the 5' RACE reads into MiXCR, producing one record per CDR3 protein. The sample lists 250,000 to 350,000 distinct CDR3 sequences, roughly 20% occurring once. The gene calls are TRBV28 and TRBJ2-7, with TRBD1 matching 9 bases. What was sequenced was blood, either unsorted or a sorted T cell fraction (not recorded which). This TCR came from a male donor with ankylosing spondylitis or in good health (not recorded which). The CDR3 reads CASSDRGRSYEQYV. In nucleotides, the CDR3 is TGTGCCAGTTCGGACAGGGGTAGGTCCTACGAGCAGTACGTC.